One sample yielded the 25 T cell receptor beta chains listed below, sequenced in a study of neurological immune-mediated disorders. Noted time point: longitudinal time-point 3. Each CDR3 protein gets one entry after TCRdb re-called the 5' RACE reads with MiXCR. The table includes fewer than 50,000 distinct CDR3 sequences, approximately 11% detected once. The sample comprised PBMCs. The receptors here all came from a male donor with HTLV-1-associated myelopathy (HAM/TSP).

V is TRBV12-3 or TRBV12-4 and J is TRBJ2-7; D is tentatively TRBD1 or TRBD2 (5 bases each). This CDR3 is 12 amino acids long. Trimming removed 8 bases at V and 2 bases at J, with 10 bases between. CDR3 region: CASRDGTYEQYF. CDR3 DNA sequence: TGTGCCAGCCGGGACGGGACCTACGAGCAGTACTTC.

This clonotype was seen at least ten times. This chain uses TRBV11-3 with TRBJ2-3; TRBD1 aligns across 10 bases. V gave up 6 bases and J gave up 5 bases; unmatched junction bases: 8. Germline loops: CDR1 SGHNT, CDR2 YENEEA. This CDR3 comprises 15 residues. DNA of the CDR3: TGTGCCAGCAGTAGGGACAGGGGAAAAGGAGATACGCAGTATTTT. Amino acid sequence: CASSRDRGKGDTQYF.

The chain carries TRBV9 and TRBJ2-5; a weak D match, TRBD2 (7 bases). The CDR3 extends over 17 amino acids. CDR1 SGDLS and CDR2 YYNGEE come from the germline V gene. V was pared by 4 bases and J by 1 base, with 20 bases between. The CDR3 reads CASSPRWGASGQETQYF. CDR3 nucleotides: TGTGCCAGCAGCCCTAGGTGGGGGGCTAGCGGCCAAGAGACCCAGTACTTC.

In its sample, this clonotype was seen many times. This chain connects TRBV5-1 to TRBJ2-2, with 7 bases that match TRBD1. The CDR3 consists of 16 residues. Germline CDR1 reads SGHRS; CDR2 reads YFSETQ. The J segment lost 5 bases and the V segment lost 4 bases, leaving 11 bases of the junction unmatched. The CDR3 nucleotides are TGCGCCAGCAGCCCGCAAGGTCAGGGGGTAACCGGGGAGCTGTTTTTT. Its protein product is CASSPQGQGVTGELFF.

This clonotype was picked up many times. The chain is built from TRBV29-1 and TRBJ2-2; D possibly corresponds to TRBD2 (5 bases). The V gene lost 6 bases and the J gene lost 2 bases, with 13 bases spanning the gap. CDR1 and CDR2 from the germline V gene are SQVTM and ANQGSEA. The CDR3 totals 14 residues. The CDR3: CSVAPAGNTGELFF. For the CDR3, the DNA is TGCAGCGTGGCCCCGGCGGGTAACACCGGGGAGCTGTTTTTT.

This clonotype was counted at least ten times. V gene TRBV7-8 combines with J gene TRBJ2-5; TRBD2 agrees at 10 bases. The CDR3 has 13 residues. Germline-derived CDR1 and CDR2 are SGHVS and FQNEAQ. The V segment lost 1 base and the J segment 10 bases; nucleotides outside the gene matches: 3. Here the CDR3 DNA reads TGTGCCAGCAGCTTAGAGCGGGGGGGGAGCCAGTACTTC. This gives the protein CASSLERGGSQYF.

A note on this clonotype: Possible read error: a much larger clone is one base away. The chain carries TRBV7-2 and TRBJ1-5; D gene ambiguous. The CDR3 runs 13 residues. CDR1 is SGHTA and CDR2 is FQGNSA in the germline V gene. The CDR3 reads CVSSFGENQPQHF. The CDR3 DNA sequence: TGTGTCAGCAGCTTCGGAGAGAATCAGCCCCAGCATTTT.

V is TRBV7-4 and J is TRBJ2-3; D unclear. Trimming stripped 3 bases from V and 3 bases from J, with 25 bases between. CDR3 size: 19 residues. Per the germline V gene, CDR1 is SGHVT and CDR2 is SQSDAQ. CDR3 region: CASSFNWPDRPPGTDTQYF. The DNA of the CDR3 is TGTGCCAGCAGCTTTAATTGGCCGGATCGGCCCCCTGGAACAGATACGCAGTATTTT.

The sample holds many counts of this clonotype. This CDR3 reads CASSPEGTGNTIYF. The DNA for the CDR3 is TGCGCCAGCAGCCCAGAGGGGACTGGAAACACCATATATTTT. This rearrangement joins TRBV5-1 to TRBJ1-3; a weak D match, TRBD1 (5 bases). Germline CDR1 is SGHRS and CDR2 is YFSETQ. V dropped 4 bases and J dropped 2 bases, with 10 bases sitting between them. The CDR3 spans 14 residues.

The table lists this clonotype with many counts. The rearrangement links TRBV29-1 to TRBJ2-6, with a weak D call TRBD2 (5 bases). V lost 1 base, J lost 1 base, and 5 bases lay in between. The CDR3 totals 14 residues. Per germline, CDR1 SQVTM and CDR2 ANQGSEA. The CDR3 region is CSVEGGSGANVLTF. For the CDR3, the DNA is TGCAGCGTTGAAGGAGGGTCTGGGGCCAACGTCCTGACTTTC.

This clonotype was observed a few times. The chain couples TRBV18 to TRBJ2-1; the match to TRBD1 covers 12 bases. Germline lookup yields CDR1 KGHSH and CDR2 LQKENI. The length of the CDR3 is 18 residues. V lost 0 bases and J lost 0; bases outside the gene matches: 3. The CDR3: CASSPPGQGAGSYNEQFF. The CDR3 bases are TGTGCCAGCTCACCACCGGGACAGGGGGCTGGCTCCTACAATGAGCAGTTCTTC.

This clonotype was recorded at least ten times. DNA of the CDR3: TGTGCCAGCAGCGGGACAGGATTCTCTGGAAACACCATATATTTT. Its protein product is CASSGTGFSGNTIYF. The chain employs TRBV7-9 and TRBJ1-3; the match to TRBD1 covers 8 bases. CDR3 size: 15 residues. Germline assignment: CDR1 SEHNR and CDR2 FQNEAQ (reference sequence). Trimming cost V 5 bases and J 0 bases; bases outside gene matches: 3.

This clonotype has just a few counts. The chain joins TRBV12-3 or TRBV12-4 to TRBJ2-5; 7 bases line up with TRBD2. V lost 5 bases, J lost 7 bases, and 13 bases stayed unmatched. There are 15 residues in the CDR3. The CDR3: CASSPQRSGVPTQYF. The DNA of the CDR3 is TGTGCCAGCAGTCCCCAACGGAGCGGGGTCCCGACCCAGTACTTC.

This clonotype has ten or more counts. The chain combines TRBV24-1 with TRBJ2-1, with 14 bases aligning to TRBD2. The ends lost 1 base at V and 7 bases at J; junction bases unmatched: 8. CDR1 is KGHDR, CDR2 SFDVKD, per germline. The CDR3 is 18 amino acids. The CDR3 is CATSDFGGLAGGLNEQFF. In nucleotides, the CDR3 is TGTGCCACCAGTGATTTCGGAGGACTAGCGGGGGGTCTTAATGAGCAGTTCTTC.

Ten or more counts support this clonotype. As DNA, the CDR3 is TGCAGTGCAAAGGGGATAGCGGGAATTCCCCAAGAGACCCAGTACTTC. Translating gives CSAKGIAGIPQETQYF. The V gene is TRBV20-1, the J gene TRBJ2-5; 8 nucleotides match TRBD2. Per the germline V gene, CDR1 is DFQATT and CDR2 is SNEGSKA (reference sequence). CDR3 length: 16 amino acids. V shed 6 bases and J 1 base; nucleotides not matched to a gene: 13.

This clonotype was seen many times. The V gene is TRBV6-5, the J gene TRBJ2-3; the D is unclear. Trimming removed 6 bases from V and 4 bases from J, with 8 bases in between. Germline V lookup: CDR1 MNHEY, CDR2 SVGAGI. The CDR3 contains 12 residues. CDR3 in amino acids: CASRTEPDTQYF. In nucleotides, the CDR3 is TGTGCCAGCAGGACTGAGCCAGATACGCAGTATTTT.

CDR3 sequence (DNA): TGTGCCAGCAGGGCCTGGGACGTTTCGTACCAAGAGACCCAGTACTTC. Amino acid sequence: CASRAWDVSYQETQYF. V gene TRBV7-8 combines with J gene TRBJ2-5; D assignment may be TRBD1 or TRBD2 (5 bases each). Deletions cut 6 bases from V and 0 bases from J, with 17 bases between. The CDR3 is 16 amino acids. Per the germline V gene, CDR1 is SGHVS and CDR2 is FQNEAQ.

This clonotype was counted at least ten times. The chain carries TRBV5-6 and TRBJ1-5; 9 bases align to TRBD1. Germline V gives CDR1 SGHDT, CDR2 YYEEEE. V was clipped by 4 bases and J by 11 bases; unmatched bases: 7. The CDR3 has 13 residues. In nucleotides, the CDR3 is TGTGCCAGCAGCCGGGGACAGGGCCTATCCCAGCATTTT. It codes for CASSRGQGLSQHF.

This clonotype has a count of ten or more. The V gene is TRBV6-2 or TRBV6-3, the J gene TRBJ2-1; perhaps D is TRBD1 or TRBD2 (5 bases each). Trimming left V 4 bases short and J 8 bases short, with 15 bases between. This CDR3 spans 14 amino acids. Germline V gene lookup returns CDR1 MNHEY and CDR2 SVGEGT. The CDR3 nucleotides read TGTGCCAGCAGTTCCTTGGGGGTGAAAGATGAGCAGTTCTTC. It translates to CASSSLGVKDEQFF.

The gene calls are TRBV7-8 and TRBJ2-7; 9 bases are shared with TRBD1. Germline V lookup: CDR1 SGHVS, CDR2 FQNEAQ. Trimming took 5 bases from V and 5 from J; bases not matched to a gene: 16. The CDR3 covers 17 residues. CDR3 residues: CASSPITEGQGMNEQYF. CDR3 bases: TGTGCCAGCAGCCCCATTACGGAGGGACAGGGTATGAACGAGCAGTACTTC.

V gene TRBV3-1 combines with J gene TRBJ1-1, with D uncertain. This CDR3 region has 17 residues. V lost 4 bases, J lost 4 bases, and 22 bases lay in between. CDR1 LGHDT and CDR2 YNNKEL come from the germline V gene (reference sequence). CDR3 DNA: TGTGCCAGCAGCCTCCAATTTGATTCTTTTCGTACCACTGAAGCTTTCTTT. Its translation is CASSLQFDSFRTTEAFF.

This clonotype was picked up a small number of times. V and J are TRBV5-1 and TRBJ2-5, with TRBD2 matching over 7 bases. V gave up 0 bases and J gave up 3 bases; unmatched junction bases: 8. The germline V gene encodes CDR1 SGHRS and CDR2 YFSETQ. This CDR3 contains 16 residues. The CDR3, as DNA: TGCGCCAGCAGCTTGGACCCAGGGAGGGTCGAAGAGACCCAGTACTTC. Translating gives CASSLDPGRVEETQYF. Combining the CDR3 with reference TRBV5-1 and TRBJ2-5 gives the whole variable domain KAGVTQTPRYLIKTRGQQVTLSCSPISGHRSVSWYQQTPGQGLQFLFEYFSETQRNKGNFPGRFSGRQFSNSRSEMNVSTLELGDSALYLCASSLDPGRVEETQYFGPGTRLLVL.

This clonotype came up many times. This CDR3 is CASLGGAGANVLTF. The CDR3 region has the DNA TGTGCCAGCTTAGGGGGCGCGGGGGCCAACGTCCTGACTTTC. J is TRBJ2-6 and V is TRBV6-2 or TRBV6-3; 7 bases are shared with TRBD1. Germline V gene data show CDR1 as MNHEY and CDR2 as SVGEGT. With 8 bases clipped from V and 4 bases from J, the junction kept 5 bases outside the gene matches. There are 14 residues in the CDR3.

This clonotype was picked up many times. The V gene is TRBV7-2, the J gene TRBJ2-1; TRBD2 matches at 10 bases. This CDR3 has 17 amino acids. CDR1 and CDR2 from the germline V gene are SGHTA and FQGNSA. J gave up 0 bases and V 5 bases, and 7 bases lay outside the gene matches. The CDR3 here is CASSTPQRGGSYNEQFF. For the CDR3, the DNA is TGTGCCAGCAGCACCCCCCAGCGGGGGGGCTCCTACAATGAGCAGTTCTTC. Filled out from reference TRBV7-2 and TRBJ2-1, the complete variable domain reads GAGVSQSPSNKVTEKGKDVELRCDPISGHTALYWYRQSLGQGLEFLIYFQGNSAPDKSGLPSDRFSAERTGGSVSTLTIQRTQQEDSAVYLCASSTPQRGGSYNEQFFGPGTRLTVL.

This clonotype occurred many times. The chain carries TRBV5-1 and TRBJ2-7; 7 nucleotides agree with TRBD1. The CDR3 runs 15 residues. V dropped 4 bases and J dropped 0; count of bases not matched to a gene: 7. The V gene's germline CDR1 is SGHRS and CDR2 YFSETQ. CDR3 sequence reads: CASSRDSLSSYEQYF. CDR3 in DNA: TGCGCCAGCAGCAGGGACAGCTTAAGCTCCTACGAGCAGTACTTC. Looking up the rest from reference TRBV5-1 and TRBJ2-7 gives the full variable domain: KAGVTQTPRYLIKTRGQQVTLSCSPISGHRSVSWYQQTPGQGLQFLFEYFSETQRNKGNFPGRFSGRQFSNSRSEMNVSTLELGDSALYLCASSRDSLSSYEQYFGPGTRLTVT.